This T cell receptor beta chain was recorded in a study of technical replicates of blood from several donors (dated by TCRdb to about 2017). This clone was counted a single time. Its antigen remains undetermined. Base quality data are lacking; no much larger clone is found one base away. The library was obtained by the immunoSEQ multiplex PCR assay. TCRdb's version of the immuneACCESS table is confined to in-frame rearrangements and falls short of the full clone set. An unresolved V gene accounts for under half of the shortfall where checked; the remainder is of unknown origin. For this sample the table gives over 60,000 clones, of which roughly 93% were detected only once. Of the sample, about 0.26% is held by the ten largest clones. From the germline V gene, CDR1 is SGHNT and CDR2 is YENEEA. Trimming takes 4 bases from V and 2 bases from J, and the germline ends sit 18 bases apart. The CDR3 covers 16 residues, taking in both the cysteine and the phenylalanine. The kept DNA is CDR3 alone, 48 bases in frame from the first base.

This TCR derives from a human donor in good health. The receptor chain draws on TRBV11-3 and TRBJ2-7; TRBD1 is a weak D gene call, 6 bases matching. The sequenced sample was T cells isolated from PBMCs. CDR3 reads: CASSSDRTARPYEQYF. The DNA sequence follows: TGTGCCAGCAGCTCTGACCGGACAGCGCGGCCCTACGAGCAGTACTTC.